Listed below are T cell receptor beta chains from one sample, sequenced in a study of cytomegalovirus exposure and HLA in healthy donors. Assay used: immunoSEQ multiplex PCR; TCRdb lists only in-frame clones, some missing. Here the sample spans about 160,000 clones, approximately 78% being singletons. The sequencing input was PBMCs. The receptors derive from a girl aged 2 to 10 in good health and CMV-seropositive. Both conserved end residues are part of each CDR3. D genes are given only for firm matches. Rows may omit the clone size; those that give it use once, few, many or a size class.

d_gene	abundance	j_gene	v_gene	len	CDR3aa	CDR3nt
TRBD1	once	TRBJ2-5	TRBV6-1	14	CATRDRSVGETQYF	TGTGCCACCAGGGACAGGAGTGTGGGAGAGACCCAGTACTTC
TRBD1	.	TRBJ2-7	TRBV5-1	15	CASSLRTGGSYEQYF	TGCGCCAGCAGCTTACGGACAGGGGGCTCCTACGAGCAGTACTTC
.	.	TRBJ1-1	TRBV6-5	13	CASRVSRSTEAFF	TGTGCCAGCAGAGTTTCAAGGAGCACTGAAGCTTTCTTT
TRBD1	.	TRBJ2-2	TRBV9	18	CASSVRALGQGRTGELFF	TGTGCCAGCAGCGTAAGGGCCCTGGGACAGGGACGTACCGGGGAGCTGTTTTTT
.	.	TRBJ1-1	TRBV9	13	CASSLMGGASAFF	TGTGCCAGCAGCCTCATGGGGGGGGCTAGTGCTTTCTTT
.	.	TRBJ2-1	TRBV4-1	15	CASSQGWGPHNEQFF	TGCGCCAGCAGCCAAGGTTGGGGGCCCCACAATGAGCAGTTCTTC
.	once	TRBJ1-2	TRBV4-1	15	CASSPGAGQLNGYTF	TGCGCCAGCAGCCCTGGGGCAGGCCAACTTAATGGCTACACCTTC
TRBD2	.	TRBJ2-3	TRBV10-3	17	CAISWNQAGGDTDTQYF	TGTGCCATCAGCTGGAACCAAGCGGGAGGGGACACAGATACGCAGTATTTT
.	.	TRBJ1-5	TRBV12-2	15	CASRYSPGIPQPQHF	TGTGCAAGTCGCTATAGCCCCGGGATCCCCCAGCCCCAGCATTTT
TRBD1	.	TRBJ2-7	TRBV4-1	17	CASSQRLPETGSSEQYF	TGCGCCAGCAGCCAACGACTGCCCGAGACAGGGTCCTCCGAGCAGTACTTC
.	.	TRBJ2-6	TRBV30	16	CAWGLGIISGANVLTF	TGTGCCTGGGGCCTCGGGATCATATCTGGGGCCAACGTCCTGACTTTC
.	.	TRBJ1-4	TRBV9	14	CASSVAGAGEKLFF	TGTGCCAGCAGCGTAGCTGGGGCCGGGGAAAAACTGTTTTTT
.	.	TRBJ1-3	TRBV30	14	CAWSRGGAGNTIYF	TGTGCCTGGAGCAGAGGGGGGGCTGGAAACACCATATATTTT
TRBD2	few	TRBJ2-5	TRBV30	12	CAWSVAGETQYF	TGTGCCTGGAGTGTAGCGGGGGAGACCCAGTACTTC
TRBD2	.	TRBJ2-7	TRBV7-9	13	CSSSSRSGYEQYF	TGTTCCAGCAGCTCCCGTAGCGGGTACGAGCAGTACTTC
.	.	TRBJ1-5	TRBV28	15	CASSLRSTGRQPQHF	TGTGCCAGCAGTTTGAGGTCTACTGGCCGTCAGCCCCAGCATTTT
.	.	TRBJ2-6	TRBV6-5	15	CASSSDGTGANVLTF	TGTGCCAGCAGTTCGGACGGGACTGGGGCCAACGTCCTGACTTTC
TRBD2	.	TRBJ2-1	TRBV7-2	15	CASSSGLAYYNEQFF	TGTGCCAGCAGCTCCGGACTAGCGTACTACAATGAGCAGTTCTTC
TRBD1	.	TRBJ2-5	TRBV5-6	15	CASSLGWTGEETQYF	TGTGCCAGCAGCTTGGGGTGGACAGGGGAAGAGACCCAGTACTTC
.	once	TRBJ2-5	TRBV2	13	CASSEDYRETQYF	TGTGCCAGCAGTGAGGACTACCGGGAGACCCAGTACTTC
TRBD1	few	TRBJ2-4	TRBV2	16	CASSAYRGLTKNIQYF	TGTGCCAGCAGTGCCTACAGGGGTTTGACCAAAAACATTCAGTACTTC
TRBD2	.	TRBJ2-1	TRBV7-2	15	CASSLAGLEYNEQFF	TGTGCCAGCAGCTTGGCGGGACTAGAGTACAATGAGCAGTTCTTC
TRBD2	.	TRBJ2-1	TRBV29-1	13	CSVRSGGYNEQFF	TGCAGCGTTAGGAGCGGGGGCTACAATGAGCAGTTCTTC
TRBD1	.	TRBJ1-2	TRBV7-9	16	CASSFSRGQGLYGYTF	TGTGCCAGCAGCTTCTCCAGGGGGCAAGGCCTCTATGGCTACACCTTC
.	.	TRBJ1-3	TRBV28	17	CASSSQGNLRSGNTIYF	TGTGCCAGCAGTTCCCAGGGGAATCTCCGCTCTGGAAACACCATATATTTT
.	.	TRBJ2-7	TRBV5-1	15	CASSLERQGSDEQYF	TGCGCCAGCAGCTTGGAGCGTCAGGGCTCCGACGAGCAGTACTTC
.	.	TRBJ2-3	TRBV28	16	CASTLGGSFGTDTQYF	TGTGCCAGCACCCTTGGAGGGTCCTTCGGCACAGATACGCAGTATTTT
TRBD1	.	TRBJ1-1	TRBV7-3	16	CASSLTGQLLNTEAFF	TGTGCCAGCAGCTTAACGGGACAGCTATTGAACACTGAAGCTTTCTTT
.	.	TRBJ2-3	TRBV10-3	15	CAIRSVPGSTDTQYF	TGTGCCATCAGGAGTGTACCGGGGAGCACAGATACGCAGTATTTT
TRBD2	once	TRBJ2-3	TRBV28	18	CASTQPSGRGSGADTQYF	TGTGCCAGCACCCAACCTAGCGGGAGAGGGAGCGGGGCAGATACGCAGTATTTT
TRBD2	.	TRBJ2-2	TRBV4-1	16	CASSPSSGRRSGELFF	TGCGCCAGCAGCCCGTCTAGCGGGAGGAGATCCGGGGAGCTGTTTTTT
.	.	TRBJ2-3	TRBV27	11	CASTSTDTQYF	TGTGCCAGCACCTCCACAGATACGCAGTATTTT
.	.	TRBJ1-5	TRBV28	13	CASSPPTREPQHF	TGTGCCAGCAGCCCCCCTACCCGAGAGCCCCAGCATTTT
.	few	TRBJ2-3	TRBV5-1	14	CASSPPGGSDTQYF	TGCGCCAGCAGCCCACCGGGGGGCTCAGATACGCAGTATTTT
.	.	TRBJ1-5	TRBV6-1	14	CASSDSTGNQPQHF	TGTGCCAGCAGTGATTCTACGGGGAATCAGCCCCAGCATTTT
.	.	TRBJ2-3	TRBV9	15	CASSGTISPSDTQYF	TGTGCCAGCAGCGGGACTATATCCCCATCAGATACGCAGTATTTT
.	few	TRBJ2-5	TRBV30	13	CAWRGGARETQYF	TGTGCCTGGAGGGGGGGTGCCCGAGAGACCCAGTACTTC
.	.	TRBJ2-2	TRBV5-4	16	CASSLEPAANTGELFF	TGTGCCAGCAGCTTGGAACCGGCGGCGAACACCGGGGAGCTGTTTTTT
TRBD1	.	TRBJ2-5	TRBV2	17	CASSQTGAKFQGETQYF	TGTGCCAGCAGTCAGACAGGGGCGAAATTCCAGGGGGAGACCCAGTACTTC
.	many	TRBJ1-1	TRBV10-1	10	CAKPNTEAFF	TGCGCCAAGCCTAACACTGAAGCTTTCTTT
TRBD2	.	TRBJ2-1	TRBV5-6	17	CASSPTYFSGSSNEQFF	TGTGCCAGCAGCCCAACCTACTTTAGCGGGAGTTCCAATGAGCAGTTCTTC
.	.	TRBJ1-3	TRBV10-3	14	CAISEGESGNTIYF	TGTGCCATCAGTGAAGGAGAGTCTGGAAACACCATATATTTT
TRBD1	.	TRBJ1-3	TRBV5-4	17	CASSSAGQFSPGNTIYF	TGTGCCAGCAGCTCCGCGGGACAGTTTTCTCCAGGAAACACCATATATTTT
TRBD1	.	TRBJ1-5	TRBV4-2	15	CASSYAGQGDQPQHF	TGTGCCAGCAGCTACGCGGGACAGGGCGATCAGCCCCAGCATTTT
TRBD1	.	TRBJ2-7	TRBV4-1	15	CASSQTGDSSYEQYF	TGCGCCAGCAGCCAGACAGGGGACAGCTCCTACGAGCAGTACTTC
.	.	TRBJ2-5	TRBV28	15	CASSREAAPQETQYF	TGTGCCAGCAGTCGAGAAGCGGCTCCGCAAGAGACCCAGTACTTC
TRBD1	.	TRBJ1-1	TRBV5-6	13	CASSLYRGDRAFF	TGTGCCAGCAGCTTGTACAGGGGGGATAGAGCTTTCTTT
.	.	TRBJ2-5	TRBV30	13	CAWSSTGRGTQYF	TGTGCCTGGAGTTCAACAGGGAGAGGGACCCAGTACTTC
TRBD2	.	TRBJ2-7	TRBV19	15	CASSMGTSGSYEQYF	TGTGCCAGTAGTATGGGGACTAGCGGGTCCTACGAGCAGTACTTC
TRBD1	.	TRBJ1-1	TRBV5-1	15	CASSLGQGAGTEAFF	TGCGCCAGCAGCTTGGGACAGGGGGCAGGTACTGAAGCTTTCTTT
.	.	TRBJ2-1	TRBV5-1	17	CASSLELHLSGKNEQFF	TGCGCCAGCAGCTTGGAGCTCCACCTATCAGGGAAGAATGAGCAGTTCTTC
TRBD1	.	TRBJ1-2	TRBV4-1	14	CASSHLQGTYGYTF	TGCGCCAGCAGCCACCTACAGGGGACCTATGGCTACACCTTC
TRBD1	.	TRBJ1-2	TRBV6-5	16	CASSYFPGQGYSGYTF	TGTGCCAGCAGTTACTTTCCGGGACAGGGTTACTCTGGCTACACCTTC
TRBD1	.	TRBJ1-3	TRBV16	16	CASSQPDRVSGNTIYF	TGTGCCAGCAGCCAACCGGACAGGGTCTCTGGAAACACCATATATTTT
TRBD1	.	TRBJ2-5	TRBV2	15	CASSPGQGHYGGQYF	TGTGCCAGCAGTCCCGGACAGGGCCATTACGGTGGCCAGTACTTC
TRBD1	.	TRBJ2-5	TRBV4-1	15	CATRSDRDRRETQYF	TGCGCCACCCGGTCAGACCGGGACAGAAGGGAGACCCAGTACTTC